The 27 T cell receptor beta chains below were found in one sample sequenced in a study of patients and donors after allogeneic stem cell transplantation. TCRdb re-called the RT-PCR reads with MiXCR, one entry per CDR3 protein. This sample yields roughly 960,000 distinct CDR3 sequences, of which roughly 18% are seen a single time; about 6% belongs to the top ten. The sequenced material came from blood, either unsorted or a sorted T cell fraction (not recorded which). These TCRs come from a human donor who was either an allogeneic HSCT recipient or a stem cell or donor lymphocyte infusion donor (not recorded which). It is not recorded whose cells these are; they may come from a transplant donor.

This clonotype occurred a few times. The chain employs TRBV27 and TRBJ2-7, with D perhaps TRBD1 or TRBD2 (6 bases each). CDR1 and CDR2 from the germline V gene are MNHEY and SMNVEV (reference sequence). Deletions cut 7 bases from V and 7 bases from J, with 17 bases between. This CDR3 contains 13 residues. In nucleotides, the CDR3 is TGTGCCAGCACGGTCTTGGGGGGCAGGGAGCAGTACTTC. Its translation is CASTVLGGREQYF.

The J gene is TRBJ1-2, the V gene TRBV24-1, with D unclear. V lost 7 bases to trimming and J lost 0 bases, with 8 bases between them. The CDR3 covers 13 residues. CDR1 and CDR2 (germline): KGHDR, SFDVKD. As DNA, the CDR3 is TGTGCCACCAGCAGAGGAGCTAACTATGGCTACACCTTC. This gives the protein CATSRGANYGYTF.

V usage is TRBV2 and J usage is TRBJ2-1, with D uncertain. Germline-derived CDR1 and CDR2 are SNHLY and FYNNEI. CDR3 length equals 10 residues. The V and J ends lost 6 bases and 10 bases respectively, with 7 bases between them. This chain's CDR3 is CASRVVEQFF. DNA for the CDR3: TGTGCCAGCAGGGTGGTGGAGCAGTTCTTC.

The CDR3 region has the DNA TGCAGTGCTAGTGGCATTTCGGGGGAGCTAGCCAAAAACATTCAGTACTTC. Translated: CSASGISGELAKNIQYF. The gene calls are TRBV20-1 and TRBJ2-4, with D perhaps TRBD2 (6 bases). V dropped 3 bases and J dropped 0 bases, with 18 bases sitting between them. The CDR3 contains 17 residues. The germline V gene has CDR1 DFQATT and CDR2 SNEGSKA (reference sequence).

The genes are TRBV6-1 and TRBJ1-1; 8 bases align to TRBD1. CDR1 and CDR2 from the germline V gene are MNHNS and SASEGT. The CDR3 has 13 residues. V trimming: 7 bases; J trimming: 4 bases; junction bases outside the gene matches: 5. The DNA of the CDR3 is TGTGCCAGCATTAGGACAGGGACCACTGAAGCTTTCTTT. This translates into CASIRTGTTEAFF.

The chain employs TRBV24-1 and TRBJ2-2; 7 bases are shared with TRBD2. CDR1 and CDR2 (germline): KGHDR, SFDVKD. The trim removed 4 bases at V and 6 bases at J, leaving 4 bases unmatched. The CDR3 is 14 amino acids. Here the CDR3 reads CATSDPGLAGELFF. In nucleotides, the CDR3 is TGTGCCACCAGTGACCCAGGACTAGCCGGGGAGCTGTTTTTT.

This clonotype was seen more than once but under ten times. The chain joins TRBV24-1 to TRBJ2-1; the D gene is possibly TRBD2 (6 bases). Per germline, CDR1 KGHDR and CDR2 SFDVKD. CDR3 length: 13 residues. V dropped 0 bases and J dropped 7 bases, with 6 bases sitting between them. The CDR3: CATSDLRENEQFF. The CDR3 coding sequence is TGTGCCACCAGTGATTTGCGGGAGAATGAGCAGTTCTTC.

The J gene is TRBJ2-7, the V gene TRBV20-1; D perhaps matches TRBD2 (6 bases). This CDR3 is 16 amino acids long. With 4 bases removed from V and 3 bases from J, the gap between germline ends came to 22 bases. Germline values: CDR1 DFQATT, CDR2 SNEGSKA (reference sequence). DNA of the CDR3: TGCAGTGCTAAAACCCAACTTTCTGGCGGGATCTACGAGCAGTACTTC. It is translated as CSAKTQLSGGIYEQYF.

The chain is built from TRBV5-1 and TRBJ2-1, with D possibly TRBD2 on 6 matching bases. Trimming stripped 4 bases from V and 8 bases from J, with 10 bases between. Germline-derived CDR1 and CDR2 are SGHRS and YFSETQ. The CDR3 is 12 residues long. Here the CDR3 reads CASSVWGDEQFF. CDR3 nucleotide sequence: TGCGCCAGCAGCGTATGGGGGGATGAGCAGTTCTTC.

This clonotype was seen more than once but under ten times. The chain links TRBV5-6 to TRBJ2-5; D remains unclear. From germline, CDR1 is SGHDT and CDR2 YYEEEE. CDR3 length: 13 residues. V was shortened by 4 bases and J by 4 bases, with 11 bases between the two germline ends. CDR3: CASSRLYGETQYF. The CDR3 nucleotides read TGTGCCAGCAGCCGGCTCTACGGAGAGACCCAGTACTTC.

This clonotype was seen a few times. This rearrangement joins TRBV6-1 to TRBJ1-1; TRBD1 aligns across 12 bases. The length of the CDR3 is 17 residues. Germline V CDR1 and CDR2: MNHNS, SASEGT. Trimming removed 7 bases from V and 4 bases from J; junction bases left unmatched: 13. CDR3 nucleotide sequence: TGTGCCAGCAACCCGGGACAGGGGGCAAGTCGAGGCACTGAAGCTTTCTTT. Encoded protein: CASNPGQGASRGTEAFF.

As to this clonotype: At one end, the junction sequence differs from germline, possibly due to a read error. This rearrangement joins TRBV20-1 to TRBJ2-1, with TRBD2 matching 11 bases. CDR1 and CDR2 from the germline V gene are DFQATT and SNEGSKA (reference sequence). The CDR3 covers 14 residues. CDR3 in DNA: TGCAGTGCTAGAGCTAGCGGGGGGTACACTGAGCAGTTCTTC. This codes for CSARASGGYTEQFF.

This clonotype was seen a handful of times. The chain recombines TRBV5-1 with TRBJ2-7; maybe TRBD2 (6 bases). This CDR3 spans 15 amino acids. CDR1 SGHRS and CDR2 YFSETQ come from the germline V gene. Between the trimmed V and J ends, which lost 1 base and 2 bases, there was a span of 13 bases. The CDR3 reads CASSLNPSVPYEQYF. The CDR3 DNA follows: TGCGCCAGCAGCTTGAACCCTAGCGTGCCCTACGAGCAGTACTTC.

The count of this clonotype is one. The V call is TRBV20-1, the J call TRBJ2-6; 7 nucleotides line up with TRBD1. The CDR3 consists of 15 residues. Trimming removed 3 bases from V and 4 bases from J; junction bases left unmatched: 6. Germline values: CDR1 DFQATT, CDR2 SNEGSKA (reference sequence). This CDR3 is CSASPTGKGANVLTF. The DNA of the CDR3 is TGCAGTGCTAGTCCGACAGGGAAAGGGGCCAACGTCCTGACTTTC.

Ten or more counts support this clonotype. CDR3 sequence: CASSELDREADTQYF. The CDR3 DNA follows: TGTGCCAGCAGTGAACTCGACAGGGAGGCAGATACGCAGTATTTT. This chain uses TRBV25-1 with TRBJ2-3; weak D call: TRBD1 (7 bases). Germline lookup yields CDR1 MGHDK and CDR2 SYGVNS. The V and J ends lost 2 bases and 4 bases respectively, with 13 bases between them. This CDR3 is built from 15 residues.

This clonotype was counted only a few times. One end of the junction is discordant with germline, which a read error may explain. The CDR3: CASSLDPGLAGAGSDF. The CDR3 DNA is TGCGCCAGCAGCTTGGACCCGGGACTAGCGGGGGCCGGATCCGACTTC. The gene calls are TRBV5-1 and TRBJ2-5; 14 positions match TRBD2. The CDR3 is made up of 16 amino acids. Germline V gene data show CDR1 as SGHRS and CDR2 as YFSETQ.

The rearrangement links TRBV3-1 to TRBJ2-7; the match to TRBD1 covers 9 bases. CDR3 length: 14 residues. With V trimmed by 8 bases and J by 7 bases, 12 bases remained unmatched. Germline CDR1 reads LGHDT; CDR2 reads YNNKEL (reference sequence). CDR3 loop: CASARGTGIWEQYF. The DNA for the CDR3 is TGTGCCAGCGCTCGGGGGACAGGGATATGGGAGCAGTACTTC.

The chain employs TRBV5-5 and TRBJ1-6; 8 bases are a match to TRBD1. Germline CDR1 is SGHKS and CDR2 is YYEKEE (reference sequence). The J segment lost 9 bases and the V segment lost 4 bases, leaving 9 bases of the junction unmatched. The CDR3 is 15 residues long. The CDR3 bases are TGTGCCAGCAGCCCTCAGGGGGCAATGAGTTCACCCCTCCACTTT. It codes for CASSPQGAMSSPLHF.

In this sample, this clonotype turned up a few times. This chain uses TRBV2 with TRBJ2-7; unclear D gene. Germline-derived CDR1 and CDR2 are SNHLY and FYNNEI. V was clipped by 1 base and J by 1 base, with 5 bases between them. The CDR3 runs to 13 residues. CDR3 sequence reads: CASSEGNSYEQYF. The CDR3 DNA reads as TGTGCCAGCAGTGAAGGCAATTCCTACGAGCAGTACTTC.

The genes are TRBV6-2 or TRBV6-3 and TRBJ1-1; D is unclear. V gave up 0 bases and J gave up 11 bases, with 13 bases separating them. The CDR3 extends over 13 amino acids. Germline values: CDR1 MNHEY, CDR2 SVGEGT. Here the CDR3 DNA reads TGTGCCAGCAGTTACTCGAAGCGCCTTTCGGCTTTCTTT. Translated, it gives CASSYSKRLSAFF.

The V call is TRBV4-1, the J call TRBJ2-7; D could derive from TRBD1 or TRBD2 (5 bases each). This CDR3 spans 14 amino acids. Between the trimmed V and J ends, which lost 6 bases and 2 bases, there was a span of 14 bases. Looked up from germline, CDR1 is MGHRA and CDR2 is YSYEKL. The CDR3 reads CASRGMGETYEQYF. The DNA for the CDR3 is TGCGCCAGCAGAGGAATGGGGGAAACCTACGAGCAGTACTTC.

The chain combines TRBV7-9 with TRBJ1-1; the D gene is possibly TRBD1 (5 bases). CDR3 size: 14 residues. Germline-derived CDR1 and CDR2 are SEHNR and FQNEAQ (reference sequence). V lost 0 bases to trimming and J lost 7 bases, with 12 bases between them. The CDR3 here is CASSLAPRTGEAFF. CDR3 nucleotides: TGTGCCAGCAGCTTAGCGCCCCGAACAGGTGAAGCTTTCTTT.

The chain joins TRBV7-3 to TRBJ2-3; TRBD1 agrees at 12 bases. The CDR3 covers 16 residues. V shed 5 bases and J 4 bases; nucleotides not matched to a gene: 7. Germline-derived CDR1 and CDR2 are SGHTA and FQGTGA. The CDR3 loop is CASSPRGTGGADTQYF. The CDR3 DNA follows: TGTGCCAGCAGCCCTCGGGGGACAGGGGGCGCAGATACGCAGTATTTT.

This clonotype was seen only a few times. V is TRBV7-2 and J is TRBJ2-5, with 7 bases fitting TRBD1. Trimming at V came to 5 bases and at J to 3 bases, leaving 9 bases not matched to a gene. CDR1 is SGHTA and CDR2 is FQGNSA in the germline V gene. This CDR3 is built from 15 residues. The CDR3: CASSARDRLKETQYF. The CDR3 region has the DNA TGTGCCAGCAGCGCCCGGGACAGATTAAAAGAGACCCAGTACTTC.

The rearrangement links TRBV20-1 to TRBJ2-5; D perhaps matches TRBD2 (6 bases). CDR3 length: 13 amino acids. Germline values: CDR1 DFQATT, CDR2 SNEGSKA (reference sequence). Trimming shortened V by 3 bases and J by 5 bases, and 13 bases separated the two germline ends. This chain's CDR3 is CSASGAGRETQYF. The CDR3 DNA is TGCAGTGCTAGTGGGGCAGGGAGGGAGACCCAGTACTTC.

The chain joins TRBV20-1 to TRBJ2-1; D not certain. V shed 3 bases and J shed 7 bases, with 22 bases lying between them. The CDR3 covers 16 residues. From germline, CDR1 is DFQATT and CDR2 SNEGSKA (reference sequence). CDR3 in DNA: TGCAGTGCTAGGTCGCCGGCACGGATTTTGCGGAATGAGCAGTTCTTC. Translation: CSARSPARILRNEQFF.

This clonotype occurred many times. The chain is built from TRBV4-3 and TRBJ2-7; tentatively, D is TRBD2 (6 bases). Per germline, CDR1 LGHNA and CDR2 YSLEER. The CDR3 is 13 amino acids. V was cut by 6 bases and J by 4 bases, with 13 bases left in between. CDR3: CASSLSRGYEQYF. The CDR3 DNA is TGCGCCAGCAGTCTCTCACGGGGGTACGAGCAGTACTTC.